The 27 T cell receptor beta chains listed next were all sequenced from one sample in a study of long-term antiretroviral therapy in people with HIV. immunoSEQ v3.0 was run at survey level. The data were produced by immunoSEQ multiplex PCR, yet TCRdb's version contains in-frame clones alone and is incomplete. The repertoire holds tens of thousands of clones, with approximately 85% as singletons. The source was unsorted PBMCs, collected 2.9 years after starting antiretroviral therapy. These receptors were taken from a man aged 50 to 59 with HIV.

The rearrangement uses TRBV10-3 and TRBJ2-7; D tentatively reads TRBD1 or TRBD2 (5 bases each). This CDR3 spans 15 amino acids. In germline, CDR1 is ENHRY, CDR2 SYGVKD. Trimming removed 3 bases at V and 2 bases at J, with 14 bases between. CDR3 sequence reads: CAISEMGEYTYEQYF. CDR3 DNA: TGTGCCATCAGTGAAATGGGGGAGTACACCTACGAGCAGTACTTC.

V gene TRBV6-5 combines with J gene TRBJ1-2, with TRBD1 as a possible D gene (6 bases). This CDR3 contains 15 residues. V gave up 5 bases and J gave up 1 base, with 14 bases separating them. Germline CDR1 MNHEY, CDR2 SVGAGI. The CDR3 nucleotides are TGTGCCAGCAGTAAGAGGGGGAAAATTAACTATGGCTACACCTTC. This codes for CASSKRGKINYGYTF.

The CDR3 loop is CASSLFGGYTF. The CDR3, as DNA: TGTGCCAGCAGTTTATTCGGTGGCTACACCTTC. The chain employs TRBV28 and TRBJ1-2, with D hard to call. The CDR3 has 11 residues. V shed 1 base and J shed 7 bases, with 4 bases lying between them. CDR1 MDHEN and CDR2 SYDVKM come from the germline V gene.

The CDR3 region is CASRSQGTLNSPLHF. The DNA for the CDR3 is TGTGCCAGCAGATCTCAGGGAACGTTAAATTCACCCCTCCACTTT. The V and J genes are TRBV7-2 and TRBJ1-6; possibly TRBD1 for D (5 bases). The CDR3 length is 15 residues. From germline, CDR1 is SGHTA and CDR2 FQGNSA. The ends were cut back, 6 bases at V and 7 bases at J, with 16 bases in the middle.

This clone was seen only a few times. This chain uses TRBV29-1 with TRBJ1-1, with a possible D match to TRBD1 (5 bases). CDR1 is SQVTM, CDR2 ANQGSEA, per germline. The CDR3 is made up of 12 amino acids. CDR3 sequence: CTGSRGDTEAFF. Written as DNA, the CDR3 is TGCACGGGCAGCCGAGGGGACACTGAAGCTTTCTTT.

The chain carries TRBV7-9 and TRBJ1-1, with TRBD1 matching 7 bases. Germline CDR1 reads SEHNR; CDR2 reads FQNEAQ (reference sequence). V was pared by 2 bases and J by 6 bases, with 0 bases of the junction left unmatched. CDR3 length: 12 amino acids. The CDR3 sequence: CASSLTGAEAFF. DNA for the CDR3: TGTGCCAGCAGCTTAACAGGGGCTGAAGCTTTCTTT. Complete variable domain (other parts from reference TRBV7-9 and TRBJ1-1): DTGVSQNPRHKITKRGQNVTFRCDPISEHNRLYWYRQTLGQGPEFLTYFQNEAQLEKSRLLSDRFSAERPKGSFSTLEIQRTEQGDSAMYLCASSLTGAEAFFGQGTRLTVV.

The chain carries TRBV27 and TRBJ1-5; unclear D gene. The CDR3 runs to 13 residues. Germline values: CDR1 MNHEY, CDR2 SMNVEV (reference sequence). The V end lost 0 bases, the J end lost 7 bases, and 7 bases lay between the germline ends. CDR3 bases: TGTGCCAGCAGTTTATCGACATACCAGCCCCAGCATTTT. Its translation is CASSLSTYQPQHF.

This rearrangement joins TRBV6-6 to TRBJ1-1, with D hard to call. Trimming left V 5 bases short and J 7 bases short, with 8 bases between. The CDR3 extends over 11 amino acids. Looked up from germline, CDR1 is MNHNY and CDR2 is SVGAGI (reference sequence). CDR3 in amino acids: CASSPRGEAFF. The CDR3 region has the DNA TGTGCCAGCAGTCCCCGGGGTGAAGCTTTCTTT.

A few counts support this clone. The chain has TRBV2 and TRBJ2-2, with 7 bases identical to TRBD2. The CDR3 extends over 15 amino acids. Trimming removed 4 bases from V and 2 bases from J; junction bases left unmatched: 4. Germline CDR1 reads SNHLY; CDR2 reads FYNNEI. CDR3 bases: TGTGCCAGCAGTGGGCTAGCGGCAAACACCGGGGAGCTGTTTTTT. This sequence encodes CASSGLAANTGELFF.

The chain employs TRBV6-5 and TRBJ2-7, with TRBD1 as a possible D gene (6 bases). The CDR3 consists of 13 residues. The V end lost 6 bases, the J end lost 3 bases, and 12 bases lay between the germline ends. Germline V CDR1 and CDR2: MNHEY, SVGAGI. CDR3 sequence reads: CASRYGQLYEQYF. CDR3 bases: TGTGCCAGCAGATATGGACAGCTCTACGAGCAGTACTTC.

This chain links TRBV19 with TRBJ2-7; tentatively, D is TRBD1 (7 bases). This CDR3 spans 15 amino acids. V shed 8 bases and J shed 2 bases, with 19 bases lying between them. CDR1 is LNHDA and CDR2 is SQIVND in the germline V gene (reference sequence). DNA of the CDR3: TGTGCCAGTCAATGGAGGCGGGACAGTCCCTACGAGCAGTACTTC. Amino acid sequence: CASQWRRDSPYEQYF.

The rearrangement uses TRBV7-3 and TRBJ2-2; possibly TRBD1 for D (6 bases). CDR1 and CDR2 (germline): SGHTA, FQGTGA. Trimming removed 5 bases at V and 5 bases at J, with 12 bases between. CDR3 length equals 14 residues. Written as DNA, the CDR3 is TGTGCCAGCAGCCCCGGTAGGGGGACCGGGGAGCTGTTTTTT. Translating gives CASSPGRGTGELFF.

The CDR3 sequence: CASSKNGGGETQYF. The CDR3 nucleotides read TGCGCCAGCAGTAAGAACGGGGGGGGTGAGACCCAGTACTTC. This chain links TRBV5-1 with TRBJ2-5; 8 nucleotides agree with TRBD2. J lost 5 bases, V lost 5 bases, and 8 bases had no gene match. Germline CDR1 reads SGHRS; CDR2 reads YFSETQ. CDR3 length: 14 amino acids.

V usage is TRBV25-1 and J usage is TRBJ2-1; D uncertain. Germline V lookup: CDR1 MGHDK, CDR2 SYGVNS. The V gene lost 4 bases and the J gene lost 10 bases, with 17 bases spanning the gap. This CDR3 spans 14 amino acids. CDR3 protein: CASSGPRDKAEQFF. In DNA, the CDR3 is TGTGCCAGCAGTGGCCCCCGAGACAAGGCGGAGCAGTTCTTC.

This clone was detected once. The V and J genes are TRBV5-4 and TRBJ2-3; no reliable D call. Trimming shortened V by 4 bases and J by 2 bases, and 5 bases separated the two germline ends. There are 12 residues in the CDR3. Germline assignment: CDR1 SGHNT and CDR2 YYREEE (reference sequence). CDR3 DNA sequence: TGTGCCAGCAGCCCTAACACAGATACGCAGTATTTT. Translation: CASSPNTDTQYF.

This clone was observed a single time. V is TRBV2 and J is TRBJ2-7; unclear D gene. The germline gives CDR1 SNHLY, CDR2 FYNNEI. This CDR3 is 15 amino acids long. V lost 1 base to trimming and J lost 0 bases, with 10 bases between them. CDR3 sequence (DNA): TGTGCCAGCAGTGAAGGACTTCGGAGCTCCTACGAGCAGTACTTC. This encodes CASSEGLRSSYEQYF.

The chain combines TRBV5-4 with TRBJ2-3, with 7 bases matching TRBD1. Per the germline V gene, CDR1 is SGHNT and CDR2 is YYREEE (reference sequence). The CDR3 length is 15 residues. Losses at the gene ends were 4 bases for V and 3 bases for J; bases not matched to a gene: 8. The CDR3 loop is CASSRQGVGTDTQYF. The CDR3 DNA sequence: TGTGCCAGCAGCCGACAGGGAGTTGGGACAGATACGCAGTATTTT.

The gene calls are TRBV11-2 and TRBJ2-7; 8 nucleotides agree with TRBD1. The trim removed 5 bases at V and 4 bases at J, leaving 7 bases unmatched. Germline CDR1 SGHAT, CDR2 FQNNGV. The CDR3 covers 14 residues. CDR3 residues: CASSIGQGLYEQYF. CDR3 nucleotides: TGTGCCAGCAGCATTGGACAGGGCCTATACGAGCAGTACTTC.

The rearrangement joins TRBV6-1 to TRBJ1-2; 9 positions match TRBD1. Germline V gene data show CDR1 as MNHNS and CDR2 as SASEGT. V gave up 7 bases and J gave up 5 bases; unmatched junction bases: 11. The CDR3 runs to 15 residues. CDR3 residues: CASTSGQGFPYGYTF. CDR3 sequence (DNA): TGTGCCAGCACTTCGGGACAGGGATTCCCGTATGGCTACACCTTC.

Turning to this clone: The junction differs from germline at one of its ends, possibly a read error. The chain carries TRBV19 and TRBJ2-1; D unclear. Germline V CDR1 and CDR2: LNHDA, SQIVND (reference sequence). This CDR3 is built from 14 residues. The CDR3 loop is CASSVESSYNEQFF. The CDR3 DNA sequence: TGTGCCAGTAGTGTAGAAAGCTCCTACAATGAGCAGTTCTTC.

The rearrangement joins TRBV7-2 to TRBJ2-7; tentatively, D is TRBD2 (7 bases). V was clipped by 0 bases and J by 4 bases, with 10 bases between them. The CDR3 spans 14 residues. Germline-derived CDR1 and CDR2 are SGHTA and FQGNSA. The CDR3 loop reads CASSLAGGPYEQYF. The CDR3, as DNA: TGTGCCAGCAGCTTAGCGGGGGGGCCGTACGAGCAGTACTTC.

The sample holds a few counts of this clone. The genes are TRBV4-1 and TRBJ2-5; 9 bases line up with TRBD1. This CDR3 comprises 17 residues. Germline trimming cut 0 bases from V and 7 bases from J; bases unmatched to any gene: 12. Germline CDR1 and CDR2: MGHRA and YSYEKL. The CDR3 DNA reads TGCGCCAGCAGCCAAGATCCCCGAGTACAGGGGGCGTCGACCCAGTACTTC. This codes for CASSQDPRVQGASTQYF.

The chain links TRBV28 to TRBJ1-1; TRBD1 is a possible D gene (6 bases). The CDR3 sequence is 18 residues long. Germline-derived CDR1 and CDR2 are MDHEN and SYDVKM. The V and J ends lost 5 bases and 4 bases respectively, with 26 bases between them. CDR3 in amino acids: CASSPPGGAGGLITEAFF. Written as DNA, the CDR3 is TGTGCCAGCAGTCCCCCTGGGGGGGCTGGGGGACTGATCACTGAAGCTTTCTTT.

V gene TRBV27 combines with J gene TRBJ1-5; possibly TRBD1 for D (6 bases). Germline CDR1 reads MNHEY; CDR2 reads SMNVEV (reference sequence). There are 14 residues in the CDR3. V lost 3 bases, J lost 4 bases, and 10 bases lay in between. The CDR3: CASSLGAANQPQHF. CDR3 coding DNA: TGTGCCAGCAGTTTGGGGGCAGCAAATCAGCCCCAGCATTTT.

The chain combines TRBV30 with TRBJ1-5; no clear D gene. The CDR3 is 15 amino acids. From germline, CDR1 is GTSNPN and CDR2 SVGIG (reference sequence). With 4 bases removed from V and 2 bases from J, the gap between germline ends came to 15 bases. The CDR3 protein is CAWTLGRLGNQPQHF. In nucleotides, the CDR3 is TGTGCCTGGACCCTCGGCAGGCTAGGCAATCAGCCCCAGCATTTT.

The V gene is TRBV21-1, the J gene TRBJ2-5; TRBD1 was called by the table and not checked on the DNA. TRBV21-1 is a recognized pseudogene. This CDR3 spans 16 amino acids. The CDR3 sequence: CASSKVMIRGGKTQYF. CDR3 nucleotides: TGTGCCAGCAGCAAAGTAATGATAAGGGGCGGAAAGACCCAGTACTTC.

Only one count was recorded for this clone. The rearrangement uses TRBV6-6 and TRBJ2-1, with 7 bases matching TRBD1. V gave up 6 bases and J gave up 7 bases; unmatched junction bases: 3. CDR3 length: 12 amino acids. Germline CDR1 MNHNY, CDR2 SVGAGI (reference sequence). The CDR3 here is CASSVQGNEQFF. In DNA form, the CDR3 reads TGTGCCAGCAGCGTACAGGGGAATGAGCAGTTCTTC.